Listed below are T cell receptor beta chains from one sample, sequenced in a study of T cell repertoires in cytomegalovirus infection. TCRdb processed the reads anew with MiXCR; each CDR3 protein has one entry. The sample holds approximately 1,000,000 distinct CDR3 sequences; under 40% are singletons and the top ten take roughly 12%. Their recognized antigens are unknown. The sample in question was cultured CD8+ T cells from PBMCs, obtained from culture after CMV antigen stimulation. These receptors came from a human donor in good health (CMV status not recorded). Some clones in this sample may be carry-over from other donors' samples. CDR3s include the opening cysteine and the closing phenylalanine or tryptophan. Fields, in order: D gene, V gene, J gene, clone size, CDR3 DNA, CDR3 protein. The D gene is left open where the match is weak. Rows may omit the clone size; those that give it use once, few, many or a size class.

.	TRBV5-5	TRBJ2-7	.	TGTGTCAGCAGCTTGGAGTGGGGGGCTCCCTACGAGCAGTACTTC	CVSSLEWGAPYEQYF
.	TRBV27	TRBJ1-1	.	TGTGCCAGCAGAGAAGGACAACAGGGTCTTTGGACTGAAGCTTTCTTT	CASREGQQGLWTEAFF
.	TRBV27	TRBJ1-1	.	TGTGCCAGCAGTTCACCCCTTAGACGGGGGAACACTGAAGCTTTCTTT	CASSSPLRRGNTEAFF
.	TRBV6-6	TRBJ1-1	.	TGTGCCAGCAAACGACTTGCGGGAGAAATGAACACTGAAGCTTTCTTT	CASKRLAGEMNTEAFF
.	TRBV7-2	TRBJ2-7	many	TGTGCCAGCAGCTCGAGGGCGAGGGGGTATAAGTACGAGCAGTACTTC	CASSSRARGYKYEQYF
.	TRBV7-8	TRBJ1-1	many	TGTGCCAGCAGCCCCTTGTGGGAAGGAGACACTGAAGCTTTCTTT	CASSPLWEGDTEAFF
.	TRBV6-5	TRBJ1-4	.	TGTGCCAGCAGTTACAACGGACGAAGTAATGAAAAACTGTTTTTT	CASSYNGRSNEKLFF
.	TRBV25-1	TRBJ1-1	.	TGTGCCAGCAGTGAATTATTGGAGGGGTACACTGAAGCTTTCTTT	CASSELLEGYTEAFF
.	TRBV12-3/TRBV12-4	TRBJ1-2	many	TGTGCCCTCGCGCGGACTCCAAGCTACACCTTC	CALARTPSYTF
.	TRBV2	TRBJ2-7	.	TGTGCCAGCGTGGCGGAGGGGTGGTACGAGCAGTACTTC	CASVAEGWYEQYF
.	TRBV12-3/TRBV12-4	TRBJ2-1	.	TGTGCCAGCAGTTTTGGACTTGTCAGCAGCTACAATGAGCAGTTCTTC	CASSFGLVSSYNEQFF
.	TRBV10-2	TRBJ2-1	.	TGCGCCAGCACCCTGGACTCGAGCTCCTACAATGAGCAGTTCTTC	CASTLDSSSYNEQFF
TRBD2	TRBV19	TRBJ2-3	once	TGTGCCAGTATGCAAAGCGGGGGCTACACAGATACGCAGTATTTT	CASMQSGGYTDTQYF
TRBD2	TRBV27	TRBJ2-2	.	TGTGCCAGCAGTTCGCTAGCGGGGCATTACACCGGGGAGCTGTTTTTT	CASSSLAGHYTGELFF
TRBD1	TRBV12-3/TRBV12-4	TRBJ1-1	few	TGTGCCAGCAGTTTAGCCTGGACAGGGGACACTGAAGCTTTCTTT	CASSLAWTGDTEAFF
TRBD2	TRBV6-4	TRBJ2-2	.	TGTGCCAGCAGTGTCGGACTAGCGGGCTCCGGGGAGCTGTTTTTT	CASSVGLAGSGELFF
.	TRBV7-9	TRBJ2-6	.	TGTGTCAGCAGCTCCAAGGGGGGGTTCTCTGGGGCCAACGTCCTGACTTTC	CVSSSKGGFSGANVLTF
.	TRBV19	TRBJ2-6	few	TGTGCCAGTAGTATAGGTCGATACCTCGACTCTGGGGCCAACGTCCTGACTTTC	CASSIGRYLDSGANVLTF
TRBD1	TRBV4-3	TRBJ1-4	.	TGCGCCAGCAGCCAGCGACGGGACAGGGGAGAAAAACTGTTTTTT	CASSQRRDRGEKLFF
.	TRBV12-3/TRBV12-4	TRBJ2-1	many	TGTGCCAGCAGTTTAGGGCTAGGGTCCAATGAGCAGTTCTTC	CASSLGLGSNEQFF
.	TRBV7-9	TRBJ2-3	.	TGTGCCAGCAGCTCCCCCGGGGGTCCCCTTACGCAGTATTTT	CASSSPGGPLTQYF
.	TRBV29-1	TRBJ2-1	.	TGCAGCGTTGACGTACAACCCTACAATGAGCAGTTCTTC	CSVDVQPYNEQFF
.	TRBV20-1	TRBJ1-1	.	TGCAGTGCTAGAGGACAGGACTTGAACACTGAAGCTTTCTTT	CSARGQDLNTEAFF
.	TRBV5-1	TRBJ1-2	.	TGCGCCAGCAGCTTGTGGCCGACAGGTGGCTATGGCTACACCTTC	CASSLWPTGGYGYTF
.	TRBV25-1	TRBJ1-1	.	TGTGCCAGCATGGTCTCGGCCACTGAAGCTTTCTTT	CASMVSATEAFF
TRBD1	TRBV4-1	TRBJ1-4	.	TGCGCCAGCAGCCCAACGACAGGGGATGCAACTAATGAAAAACTGTTTTTT	CASSPTTGDATNEKLFF
.	TRBV3-1	TRBJ1-5	once	TGTGCCAGCAGCCAAGGGGGGGGGTTTCGGGATCAGCCCCAGCATTTT	CASSQGGGFRDQPQHF
.	TRBV5-4	TRBJ2-7	.	TGTGCCAGCAGCTTGGAGGTTCTGGGGGAAGCGGGCTACGAGCAGTACTTC	CASSLEVLGEAGYEQYF
.	TRBV7-6	TRBJ1-5	few	TGTGCCAGCAGCTTAGATGTGAACAATCAGCCCCAGCATTTT	CASSLDVNNQPQHF
TRBD2	TRBV7-9	TRBJ2-3	many	TGTGCCAGCAGCCCTCGACTAGCGGGGGATACAGATACGCAGTATTTT	CASSPRLAGDTDTQYF
TRBD1	TRBV12-5	TRBJ2-6	once	TGTGCTAGTGGTTTTGGGACAGACACCTCTGGGGCCAACGTCCTGACTTTC	CASGFGTDTSGANVLTF
.	TRBV6-1	TRBJ2-3	.	TGTGCCAGCAGTGAAGCCCGCCGAGGACAGAGCACAGATACGCAGTATTTT	CASSEARRGQSTDTQYF
.	TRBV4-1	TRBJ1-2	.	TGCGCCAGCAGCCAAGATTCGGCACTGGGCTATAGCTACACCTTC	CASSQDSALGYSYTF
.	TRBV5-1	TRBJ2-7	few	TGCGCCAGCAGCCCCAACGTCGTCGAGCAGTACTTC	CASSPNVVEQYF
.	TRBV2	TRBJ2-3	few	TGTGCCAGCCAAGGAGGGGATACGCAGTATTTT	CASQGGDTQYF
.	TRBV7-9	TRBJ2-3	.	TGTGCCAGCAGCTTAGCGGTGACTAGTACAGATACGCAGTATTTT	CASSLAVTSTDTQYF
TRBD1	TRBV29-1	TRBJ1-2	.	TGCAGCGTCACGGGACAGGGGGTAAACTATGGCTACACCTTC	CSVTGQGVNYGYTF
TRBD2	TRBV7-6	TRBJ2-5	.	TGTGCCAGCAGCTTAGGGGGAAGCGGGGCCGAAGCCCAGTACTTC	CASSLGGSGAEAQYF
.	TRBV18	TRBJ2-2	few	TGTGCCAGCTCACCAATGGGGTCAAATGCCGGGGAGCTGTTTTTT	CASSPMGSNAGELFF
.	TRBV29-1	TRBJ2-5	.	TGCAGCGTTGGGGCGTACAGCCAGGGGTGGAAAGAGACCCAGTACTTC	CSVGAYSQGWKETQYF
TRBD1	TRBV19	TRBJ1-1	.	TGTGCCAGTAGTATTCTTACGGGACAGGGTGAAGCTTTCTTT	CASSILTGQGEAFF
TRBD1	TRBV27	TRBJ2-3	.	TGTGCCAGCAGTCTCACTCGGACAGGGGCTCTCACAGATACGCAGTATTTT	CASSLTRTGALTDTQYF
.	TRBV20-1	TRBJ1-6	few	TGCAGTGCTGCAGGGGAGACTTCACCCCTCCACTTT	CSAAGETSPLHF
.	TRBV4-1	TRBJ2-2	.	TGCGCCAGCAGTCCCCTGGAGGGGCGAAACACCGGGGAGCTGTTTTTT	CASSPLEGRNTGELFF
.	TRBV12-3/TRBV12-4	TRBJ1-4	.	TGTGCCAGCAGTCCGGACGGCTCAGCAACTAATGAAAAACTGTTTTTT	CASSPDGSATNEKLFF
.	TRBV7-6	TRBJ2-1	many	TGTGCCAGCAGCCTAGCGCCTCCGATGTACAATGAGCAGTTCTTC	CASSLAPPMYNEQFF
.	TRBV4-1	TRBJ1-5	.	TGCGCCAGCAGCCAAGTTTTGGACAATCAGCCCCAGCATTTT	CASSQVLDNQPQHF
TRBD1	TRBV7-2	TRBJ1-4	many	TGTGCCAGCAGTCATCCGGGACAGGGATGGGAGGATGAAAAACTGTTTTTT	CASSHPGQGWEDEKLFF
.	TRBV6-2/TRBV6-3	TRBJ1-1	.	TGTGCCAGCACCTCAAGTGAGGTTGACACTGAAGCTTTCTTT	CASTSSEVDTEAFF
.	TRBV11-1	TRBJ2-1	many	TGTGCCAGCAGCTTTTTTGGTGGAGGACGGGATGAGCAGTTCTTC	CASSFFGGGRDEQFF
.	TRBV27	TRBJ2-2	.	TGTGCCAGCAGTTGGGCAGGGGAGGCCGGGGAGCTGTTTTTT	CASSWAGEAGELFF
TRBD2	TRBV20-1	TRBJ2-1	.	TGCAGTGTCAGGACTAGCGGAAGCTCCTACAATGAGCAGTTCTTC	CSVRTSGSSYNEQFF
.	TRBV12-3/TRBV12-4	TRBJ2-4	.	TGTGCCAGCAGTTGGGAGCAGGGCATTCAGTACTTC	CASSWEQGIQYF
.	TRBV25-1	TRBJ2-6	.	TGTGCCAGCAGTGGCCCCGGCTCTGGGGCCAACGTCCTGACTTTC	CASSGPGSGANVLTF